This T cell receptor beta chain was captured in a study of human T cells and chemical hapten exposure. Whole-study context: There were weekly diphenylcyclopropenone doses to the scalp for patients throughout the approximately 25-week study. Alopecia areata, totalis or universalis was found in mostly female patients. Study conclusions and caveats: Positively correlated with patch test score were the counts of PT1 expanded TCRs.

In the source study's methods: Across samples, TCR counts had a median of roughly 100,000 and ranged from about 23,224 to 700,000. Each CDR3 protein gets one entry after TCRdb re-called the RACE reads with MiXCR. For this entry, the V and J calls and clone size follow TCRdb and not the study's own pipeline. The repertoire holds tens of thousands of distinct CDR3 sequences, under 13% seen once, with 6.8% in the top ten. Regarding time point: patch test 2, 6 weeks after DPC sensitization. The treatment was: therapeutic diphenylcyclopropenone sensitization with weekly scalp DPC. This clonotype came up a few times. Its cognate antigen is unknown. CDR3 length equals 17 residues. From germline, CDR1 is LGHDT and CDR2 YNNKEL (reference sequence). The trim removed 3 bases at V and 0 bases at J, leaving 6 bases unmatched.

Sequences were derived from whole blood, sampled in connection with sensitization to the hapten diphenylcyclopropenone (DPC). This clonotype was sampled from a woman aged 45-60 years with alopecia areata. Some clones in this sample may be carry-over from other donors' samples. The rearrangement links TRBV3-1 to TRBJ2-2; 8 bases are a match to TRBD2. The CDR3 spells CASSQMVAGSNTGELFF. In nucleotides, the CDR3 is TGTGCCAGCAGCCAGATGGTAGCGGGGTCGAACACCGGGGAGCTGTTTTTT. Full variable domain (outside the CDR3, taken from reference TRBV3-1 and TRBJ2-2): DTAVSQTPKYLVTQMGNDKSIKCEQNLGHDTMYWYKQDSKKFLKIMFSYNNKELIINETVPNRFSPKSPDKAHLNLHINSLELGDSAVYFCASSQMVAGSNTGELFFGEGSRLTVL.